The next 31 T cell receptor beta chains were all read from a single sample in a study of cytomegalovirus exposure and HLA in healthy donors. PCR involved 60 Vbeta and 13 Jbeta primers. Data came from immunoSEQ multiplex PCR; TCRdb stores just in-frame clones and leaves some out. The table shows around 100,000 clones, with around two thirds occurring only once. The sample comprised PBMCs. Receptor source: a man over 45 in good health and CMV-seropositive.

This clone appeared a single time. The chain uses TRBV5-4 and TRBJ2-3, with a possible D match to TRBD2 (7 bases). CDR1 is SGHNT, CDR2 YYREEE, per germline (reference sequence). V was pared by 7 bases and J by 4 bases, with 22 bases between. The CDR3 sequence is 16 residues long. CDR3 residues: CASGTAGAKGADTQYF. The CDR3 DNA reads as TGTGCCAGCGGAACGGCGGGGGCGAAGGGGGCAGATACGCAGTATTTT.

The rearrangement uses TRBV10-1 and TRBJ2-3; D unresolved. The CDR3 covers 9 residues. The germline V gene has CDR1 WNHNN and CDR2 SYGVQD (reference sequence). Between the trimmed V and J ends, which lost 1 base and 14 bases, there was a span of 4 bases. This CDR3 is CASSEFLYF. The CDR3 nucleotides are TGCGCCAGCAGTGAGTTTCTGTATTTT.

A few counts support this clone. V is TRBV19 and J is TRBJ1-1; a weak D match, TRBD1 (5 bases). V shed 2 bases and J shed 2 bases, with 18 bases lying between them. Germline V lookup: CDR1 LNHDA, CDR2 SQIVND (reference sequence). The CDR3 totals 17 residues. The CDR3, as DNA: TGTGCCAGTAGTATAATTAGCGGGGGACGACGTAACACTGAAGCTTTCTTT. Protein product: CASSIISGGRRNTEAFF.

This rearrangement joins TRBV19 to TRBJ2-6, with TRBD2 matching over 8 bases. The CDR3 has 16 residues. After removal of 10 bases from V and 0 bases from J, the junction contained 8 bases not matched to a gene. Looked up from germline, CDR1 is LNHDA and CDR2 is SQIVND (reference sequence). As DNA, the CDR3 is TGTGCCATCGGGGGGGGCCCAACCTCTGGGGCCAACGTCCTGACTTTC. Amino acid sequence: CAIGGGPTSGANVLTF.

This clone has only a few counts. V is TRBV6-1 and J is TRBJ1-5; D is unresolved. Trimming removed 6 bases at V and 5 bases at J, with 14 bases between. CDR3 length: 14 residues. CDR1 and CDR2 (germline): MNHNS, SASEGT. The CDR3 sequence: CASRATSPHQPQHF. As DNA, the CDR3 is TGTGCCAGCAGAGCCACCTCGCCCCATCAGCCCCAGCATTTT.

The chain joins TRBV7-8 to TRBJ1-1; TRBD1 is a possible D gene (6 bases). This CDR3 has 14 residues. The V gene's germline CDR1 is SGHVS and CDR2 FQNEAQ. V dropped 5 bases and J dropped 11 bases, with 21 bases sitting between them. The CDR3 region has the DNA TGTGCCAGCAGCCTACTTACAGGGTCTGGTGTGGCTTTCTTT. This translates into CASSLLTGSGVAFF.

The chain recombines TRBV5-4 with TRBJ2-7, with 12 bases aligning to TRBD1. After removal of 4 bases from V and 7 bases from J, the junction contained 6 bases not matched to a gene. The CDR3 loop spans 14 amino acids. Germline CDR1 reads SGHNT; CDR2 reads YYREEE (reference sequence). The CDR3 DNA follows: TGTGCCAGCAGCCTGGGACAGGGGGCAAGGGAGCAGTACTTC. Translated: CASSLGQGAREQYF.

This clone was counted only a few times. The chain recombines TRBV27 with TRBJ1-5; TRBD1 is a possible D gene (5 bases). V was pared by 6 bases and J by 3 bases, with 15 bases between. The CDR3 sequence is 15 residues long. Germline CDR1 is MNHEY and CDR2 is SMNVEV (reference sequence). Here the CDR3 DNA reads TGTGCCAGCAGGGTTCTATCAGGGCCCAATCAGCCCCAGCATTTT. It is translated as CASRVLSGPNQPQHF.

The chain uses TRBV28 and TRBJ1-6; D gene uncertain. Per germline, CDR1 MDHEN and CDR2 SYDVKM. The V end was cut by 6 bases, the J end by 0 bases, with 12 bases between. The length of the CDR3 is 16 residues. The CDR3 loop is CASRRVSSSYNSPLHF. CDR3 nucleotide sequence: TGTGCCAGCAGGCGGGTCTCAAGCTCCTATAATTCACCCCTCCACTTT.

The CDR3 sequence: CASTPTAGSYNEQFF. The CDR3 region has the DNA TGTGCCAGCACTCCGACCGCGGGGTCCTACAATGAGCAGTTCTTC. The V call is TRBV13, the J call TRBJ2-1; possible D gene TRBD2, 6 bases. This CDR3 has 15 residues. Trimming shortened V by 7 bases and J by 1 base, and 14 bases separated the two germline ends. Germline loops: CDR1 PRHDT, CDR2 FYEKMQ (reference sequence).

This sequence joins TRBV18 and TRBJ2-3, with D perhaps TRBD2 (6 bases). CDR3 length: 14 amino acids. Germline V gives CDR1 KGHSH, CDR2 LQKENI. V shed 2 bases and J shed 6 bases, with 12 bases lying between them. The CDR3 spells CASSPGGGFDTQYF. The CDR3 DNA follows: TGTGCCAGCTCACCAGGAGGAGGGTTCGATACGCAGTATTTT.

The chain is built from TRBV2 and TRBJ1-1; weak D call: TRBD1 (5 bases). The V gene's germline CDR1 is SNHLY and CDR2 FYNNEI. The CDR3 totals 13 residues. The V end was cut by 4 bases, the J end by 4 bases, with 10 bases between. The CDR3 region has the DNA TGTGCCAGCAGTGTGGGGGGGAGCACTGAAGCTTTCTTT. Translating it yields CASSVGGSTEAFF.

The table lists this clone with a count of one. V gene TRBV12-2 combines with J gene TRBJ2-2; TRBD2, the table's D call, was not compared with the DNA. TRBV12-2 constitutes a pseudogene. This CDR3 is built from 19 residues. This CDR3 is CASRLGRGTDAPNTGELFF. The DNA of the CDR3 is TGTGCAAGTCGCTTAGGGCGGGGGACGGACGCTCCGAACACCGGGGAGCTGTTTTTT.

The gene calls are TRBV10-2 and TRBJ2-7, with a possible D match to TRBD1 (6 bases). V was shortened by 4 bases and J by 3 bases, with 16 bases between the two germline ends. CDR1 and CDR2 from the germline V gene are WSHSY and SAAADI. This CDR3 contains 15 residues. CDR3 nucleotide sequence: TGCGCCAGCAGTGTCGACCCCAGGGGAATCTACGAGCAGTACTTC. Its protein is CASSVDPRGIYEQYF.

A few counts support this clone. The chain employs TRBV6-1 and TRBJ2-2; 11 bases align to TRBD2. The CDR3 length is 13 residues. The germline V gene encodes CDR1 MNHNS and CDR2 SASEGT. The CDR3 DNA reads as TGTGACATAGCGGGGGGGCGGACCGGGGAGCTGTTTTTT. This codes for CDIAGGRTGELFF.

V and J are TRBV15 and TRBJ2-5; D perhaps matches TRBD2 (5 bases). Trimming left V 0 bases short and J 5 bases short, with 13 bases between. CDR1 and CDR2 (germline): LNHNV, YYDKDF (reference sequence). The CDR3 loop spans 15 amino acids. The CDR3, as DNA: TGTGCCACCAGCAGAGATCGGGATGAGAGGGAGACCCAGTACTTC. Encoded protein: CATSRDRDERETQYF.

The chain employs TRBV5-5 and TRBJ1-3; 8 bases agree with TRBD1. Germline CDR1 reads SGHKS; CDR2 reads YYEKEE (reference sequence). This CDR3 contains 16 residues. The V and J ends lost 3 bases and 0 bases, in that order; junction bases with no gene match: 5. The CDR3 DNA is TGTGCCAGCAGCTGGGACAGGCGCGACTCTGGAAACACCATATATTTT. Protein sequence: CASSWDRRDSGNTIYF.

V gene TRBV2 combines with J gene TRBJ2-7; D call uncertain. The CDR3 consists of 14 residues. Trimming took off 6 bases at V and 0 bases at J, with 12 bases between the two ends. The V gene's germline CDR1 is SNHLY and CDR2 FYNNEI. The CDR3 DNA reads TGTGCCAGCAGGCTCCCAGCGAACTCCTACGAGCAGTACTTC. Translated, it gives CASRLPANSYEQYF. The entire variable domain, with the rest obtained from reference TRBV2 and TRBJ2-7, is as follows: EPEVTQTPSHQVTQMGQEVILRCVPISNHLYFYWYRQILGQKVEFLVSFYNNEISEKSEIFDDQFSVERPDGSNFTLKIRSTKLEDSAMYFCASRLPANSYEQYFGPGTRLTVT.

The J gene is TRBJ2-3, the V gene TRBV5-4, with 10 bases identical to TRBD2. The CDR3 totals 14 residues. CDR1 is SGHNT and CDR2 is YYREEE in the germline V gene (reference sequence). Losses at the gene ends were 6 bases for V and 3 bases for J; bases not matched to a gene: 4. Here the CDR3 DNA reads TGTGCCAGCAACCCAGCGGGAGGGACAGATACGCAGTATTTT. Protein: CASNPAGGTDTQYF.

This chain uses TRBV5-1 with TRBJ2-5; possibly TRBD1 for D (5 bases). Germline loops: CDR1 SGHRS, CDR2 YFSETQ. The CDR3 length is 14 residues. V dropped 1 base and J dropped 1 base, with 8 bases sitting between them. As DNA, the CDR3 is TGCGCCAGCAGCTTGTGGGGCCTCCAAGAGACCCAGTACTTC. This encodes CASSLWGLQETQYF.

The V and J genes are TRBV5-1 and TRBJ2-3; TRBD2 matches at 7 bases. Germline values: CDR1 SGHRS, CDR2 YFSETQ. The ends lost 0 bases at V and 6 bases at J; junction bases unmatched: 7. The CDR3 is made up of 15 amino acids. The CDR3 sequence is CASSLAGGGRDTQYF. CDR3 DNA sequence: TGCGCCAGCAGCTTGGCGGGGGGAGGTAGGGATACGCAGTATTTT.

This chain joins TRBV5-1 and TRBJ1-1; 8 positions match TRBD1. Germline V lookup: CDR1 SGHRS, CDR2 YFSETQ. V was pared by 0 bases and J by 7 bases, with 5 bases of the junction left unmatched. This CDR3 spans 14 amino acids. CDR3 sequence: CASSLDGQGSEAFF. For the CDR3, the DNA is TGCGCCAGCAGCTTGGACGGACAGGGCAGTGAAGCTTTCTTT.

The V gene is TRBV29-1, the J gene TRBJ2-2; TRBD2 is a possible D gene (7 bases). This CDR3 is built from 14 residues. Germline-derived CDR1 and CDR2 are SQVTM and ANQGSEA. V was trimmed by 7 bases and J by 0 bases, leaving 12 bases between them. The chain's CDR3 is CSAGGGANTGELFF. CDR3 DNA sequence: TGCAGCGCTGGGGGGGGCGCGAACACCGGGGAGCTGTTTTTT.

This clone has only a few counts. CDR3 residues: CASQTRAFGGTEAFF. The CDR3 coding sequence is TGTGCCAGCCAAACCAGGGCGTTCGGGGGCACTGAAGCTTTCTTT. V and J are TRBV27 and TRBJ1-1; possibly TRBD1 for D (5 bases). The germline V and J ends were trimmed by 8 bases and 4 bases, with 20 bases remaining between them. This CDR3 region has 15 residues. Germline V gene lookup returns CDR1 MNHEY and CDR2 SMNVEV (reference sequence).

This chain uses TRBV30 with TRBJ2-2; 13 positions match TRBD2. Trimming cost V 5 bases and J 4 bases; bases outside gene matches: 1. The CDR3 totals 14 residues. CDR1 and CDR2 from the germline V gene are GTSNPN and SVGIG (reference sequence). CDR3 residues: CAWGLAGATGELFF. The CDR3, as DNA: TGTGCCTGGGGACTAGCGGGAGCCACCGGGGAGCTGTTTTTT.

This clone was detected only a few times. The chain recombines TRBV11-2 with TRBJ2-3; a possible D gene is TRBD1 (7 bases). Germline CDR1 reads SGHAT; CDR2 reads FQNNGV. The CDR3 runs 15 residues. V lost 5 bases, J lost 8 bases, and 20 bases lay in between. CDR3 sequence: CASSAPRQGLGTQYF. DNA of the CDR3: TGTGCCAGCAGCGCACCTAGACAGGGACTCGGTACGCAGTATTTT.

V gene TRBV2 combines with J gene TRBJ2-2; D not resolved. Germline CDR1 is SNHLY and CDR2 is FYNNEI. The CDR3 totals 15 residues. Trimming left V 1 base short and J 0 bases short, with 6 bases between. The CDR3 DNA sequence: TGTGCCAGCAGTGAAGGGCTAGCGAACACCGGGGAGCTGTTTTTT. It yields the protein CASSEGLANTGELFF.

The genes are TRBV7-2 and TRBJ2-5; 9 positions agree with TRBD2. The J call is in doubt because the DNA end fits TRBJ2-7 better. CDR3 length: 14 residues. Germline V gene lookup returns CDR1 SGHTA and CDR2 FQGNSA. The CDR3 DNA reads TGTGCCAGCAGCTTGACTAGCGGATTCTACGAGCAGTACTTC. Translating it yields CASSLTSGFYEQYF.

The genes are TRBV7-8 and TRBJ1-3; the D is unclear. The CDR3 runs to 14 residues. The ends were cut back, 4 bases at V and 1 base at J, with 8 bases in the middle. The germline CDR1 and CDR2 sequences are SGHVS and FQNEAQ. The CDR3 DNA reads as TGTGCCAGCAGCTCAGTATCTTCTGGAAACACCATATATTTT. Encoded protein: CASSSVSSGNTIYF.

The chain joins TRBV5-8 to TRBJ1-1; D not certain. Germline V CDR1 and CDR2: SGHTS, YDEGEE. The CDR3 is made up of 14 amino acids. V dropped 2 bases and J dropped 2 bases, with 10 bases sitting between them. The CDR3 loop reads CASSFESGNTEAFF. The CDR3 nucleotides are TGTGCCAGCAGCTTCGAATCGGGAAACACTGAAGCTTTCTTT.

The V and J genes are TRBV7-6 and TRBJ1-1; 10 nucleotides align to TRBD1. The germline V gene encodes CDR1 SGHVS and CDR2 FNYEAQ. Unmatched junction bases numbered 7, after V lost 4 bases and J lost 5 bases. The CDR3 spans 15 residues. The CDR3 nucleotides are TGTGCCAGCAGCTCCGGGGGGACAGGGGTGACTGAAGCTTTCTTT. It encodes CASSSGGTGVTEAFF.